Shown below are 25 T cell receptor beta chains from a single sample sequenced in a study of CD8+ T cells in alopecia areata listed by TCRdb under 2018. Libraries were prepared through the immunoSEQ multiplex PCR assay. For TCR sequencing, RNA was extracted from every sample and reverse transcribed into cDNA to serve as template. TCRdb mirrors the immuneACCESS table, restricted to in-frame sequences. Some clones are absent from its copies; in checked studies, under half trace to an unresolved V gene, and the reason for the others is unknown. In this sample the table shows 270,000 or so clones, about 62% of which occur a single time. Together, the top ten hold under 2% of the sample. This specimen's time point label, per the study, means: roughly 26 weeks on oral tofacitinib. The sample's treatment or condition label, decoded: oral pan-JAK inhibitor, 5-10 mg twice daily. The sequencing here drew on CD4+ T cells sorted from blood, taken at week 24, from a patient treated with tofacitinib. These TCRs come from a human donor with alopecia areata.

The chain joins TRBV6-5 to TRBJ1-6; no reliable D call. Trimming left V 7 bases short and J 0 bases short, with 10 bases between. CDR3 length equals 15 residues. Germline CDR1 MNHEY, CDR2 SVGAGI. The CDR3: CASKGVLSYNSPLHF. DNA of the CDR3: TGTGCCAGCAAAGGAGTTCTCTCCTATAATTCACCCCTCCACTTT.

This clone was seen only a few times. The CDR3 coding sequence is TGTGCCAGCAGCCGTGGAAAACTGTTTTTT. It specifies CASSRGKLFF. The chain uses TRBV5-6 and TRBJ1-4, with unresolved D. V shed 4 bases and J shed 10 bases, with 5 bases lying between them. The CDR3 covers 10 residues. The germline gives CDR1 SGHDT, CDR2 YYEEEE.

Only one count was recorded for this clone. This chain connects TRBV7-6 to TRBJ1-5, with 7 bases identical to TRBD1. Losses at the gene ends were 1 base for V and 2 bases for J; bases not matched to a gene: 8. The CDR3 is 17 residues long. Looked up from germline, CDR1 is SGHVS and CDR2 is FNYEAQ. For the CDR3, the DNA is TGTGCCAGCAGCTTAGTGGCAGGGGGAGACGGCAATCAGCCCCAGCATTTT. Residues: CASSLVAGGDGNQPQHF.

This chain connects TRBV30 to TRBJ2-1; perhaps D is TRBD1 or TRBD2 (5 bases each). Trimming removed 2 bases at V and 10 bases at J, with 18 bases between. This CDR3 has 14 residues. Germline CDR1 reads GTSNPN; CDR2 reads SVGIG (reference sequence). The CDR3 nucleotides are TGTGCCTGGAGTTTTTTAACTGGGGGTCGAGAGCAGTTCTTC. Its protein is CAWSFLTGGREQFF.

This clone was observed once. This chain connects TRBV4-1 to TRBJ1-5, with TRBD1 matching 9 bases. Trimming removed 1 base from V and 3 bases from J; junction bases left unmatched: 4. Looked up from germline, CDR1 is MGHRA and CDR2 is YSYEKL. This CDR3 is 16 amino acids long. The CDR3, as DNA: TGCGCCAGCAGCCAAGTTGGGACAGGGAACAATCAGCCCCAGCATTTT. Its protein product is CASSQVGTGNNQPQHF.

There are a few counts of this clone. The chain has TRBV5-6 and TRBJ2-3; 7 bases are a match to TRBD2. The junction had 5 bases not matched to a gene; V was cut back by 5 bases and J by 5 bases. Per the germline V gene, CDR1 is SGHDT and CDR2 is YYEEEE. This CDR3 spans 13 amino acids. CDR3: CASRPTGGDTQYF. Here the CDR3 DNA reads TGTGCCAGCAGACCAACGGGGGGAGATACGCAGTATTTT.

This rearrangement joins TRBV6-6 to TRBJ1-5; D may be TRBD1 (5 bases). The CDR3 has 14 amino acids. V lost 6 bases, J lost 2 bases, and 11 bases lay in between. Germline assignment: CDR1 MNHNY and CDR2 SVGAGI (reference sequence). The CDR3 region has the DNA TGTGCCAGCAGCCCTGGGGGGGGCAATCAGCCCCAGCATTTT. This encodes CASSPGGGNQPQHF.

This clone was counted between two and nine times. CDR3 in DNA: TGCGCCAGCAGACGGGACCCTAGCGGGGGGGATGGTGAGCAGTTCTTC. This sequence encodes CASRRDPSGGDGEQFF. The chain couples TRBV5-1 to TRBJ2-1, with 12 bases lining up with TRBD2. Germline trimming cut 5 bases from V and 9 bases from J; bases unmatched to any gene: 12. Germline CDR1 and CDR2: SGHRS and YFSETQ. The CDR3 covers 16 residues.

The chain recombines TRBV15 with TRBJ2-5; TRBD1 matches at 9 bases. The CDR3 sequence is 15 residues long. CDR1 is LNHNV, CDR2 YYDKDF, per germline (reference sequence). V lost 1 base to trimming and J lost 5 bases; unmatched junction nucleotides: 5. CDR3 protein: CATSRVAGTGETQYF. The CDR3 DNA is TGTGCCACCAGCAGAGTTGCCGGGACAGGGGAGACCCAGTACTTC. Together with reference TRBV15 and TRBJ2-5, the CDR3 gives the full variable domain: DAMVIQNPRYQVTQFGKPVTLSCSQTLNHNVMYWYQQKSSQAPKLLFHYYDKDFNNEADTPDNFQSRRPNTSFCFLDIRSPGLGDTAMYLCATSRVAGTGETQYFGPGTRLLVL.

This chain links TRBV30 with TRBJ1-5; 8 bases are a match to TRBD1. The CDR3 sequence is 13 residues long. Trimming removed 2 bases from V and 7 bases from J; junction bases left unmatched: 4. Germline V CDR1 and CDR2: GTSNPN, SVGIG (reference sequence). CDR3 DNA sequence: TGTGCCTGGAGTCAGGGGGCAGGGCAGCCCCAGCATTTT. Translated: CAWSQGAGQPQHF.

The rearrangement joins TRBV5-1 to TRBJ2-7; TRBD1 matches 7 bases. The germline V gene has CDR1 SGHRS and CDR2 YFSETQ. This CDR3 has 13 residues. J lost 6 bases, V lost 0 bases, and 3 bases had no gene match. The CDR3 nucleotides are TGCGCCAGCAGCTTGGGCAGGGGGTTCGAGCAGTACTTC. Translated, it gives CASSLGRGFEQYF.

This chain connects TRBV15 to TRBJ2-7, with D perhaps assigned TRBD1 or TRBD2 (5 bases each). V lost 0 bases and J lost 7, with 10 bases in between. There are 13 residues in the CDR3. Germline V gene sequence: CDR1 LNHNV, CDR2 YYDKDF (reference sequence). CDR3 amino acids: CATSRDRGREQYF. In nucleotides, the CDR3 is TGTGCCACCAGCAGAGACCGGGGCCGGGAGCAGTACTTC.

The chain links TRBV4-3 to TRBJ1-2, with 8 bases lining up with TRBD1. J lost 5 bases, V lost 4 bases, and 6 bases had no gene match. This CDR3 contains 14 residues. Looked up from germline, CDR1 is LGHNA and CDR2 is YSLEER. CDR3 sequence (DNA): TGCGCCAGCAGCCGGGATCAGGGGGCATATGGCTACACCTTC. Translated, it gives CASSRDQGAYGYTF.

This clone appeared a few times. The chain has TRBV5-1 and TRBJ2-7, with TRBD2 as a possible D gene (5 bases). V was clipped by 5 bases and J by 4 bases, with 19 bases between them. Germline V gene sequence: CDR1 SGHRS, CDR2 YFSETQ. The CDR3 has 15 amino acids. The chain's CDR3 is CASRFDTGSSYEQYF. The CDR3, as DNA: TGCGCCAGCAGATTTGATACGGGGTCCTCGTACGAGCAGTACTTC.

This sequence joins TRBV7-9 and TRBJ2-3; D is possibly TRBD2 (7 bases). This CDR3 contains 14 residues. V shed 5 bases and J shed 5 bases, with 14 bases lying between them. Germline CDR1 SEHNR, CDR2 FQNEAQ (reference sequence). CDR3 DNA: TGTGCCAGCAGCGAAAGGGGGGGAGGAGATACGCAGTATTTT. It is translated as CASSERGGGDTQYF.

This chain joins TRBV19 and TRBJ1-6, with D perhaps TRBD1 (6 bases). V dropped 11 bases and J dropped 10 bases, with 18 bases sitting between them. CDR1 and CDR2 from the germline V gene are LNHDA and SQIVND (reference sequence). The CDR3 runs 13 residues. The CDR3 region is CAGRRGEGSPLHF. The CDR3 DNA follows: TGTGCCGGCCGCAGGGGAGAAGGATCACCCCTCCACTTT.

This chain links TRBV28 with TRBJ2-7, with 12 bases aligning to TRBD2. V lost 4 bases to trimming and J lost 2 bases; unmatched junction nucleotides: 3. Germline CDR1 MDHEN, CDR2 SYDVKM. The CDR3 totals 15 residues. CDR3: CASSSLAGGPYEQYF. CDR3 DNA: TGTGCCAGCAGTTCCCTAGCGGGGGGGCCCTACGAGCAGTACTTC.

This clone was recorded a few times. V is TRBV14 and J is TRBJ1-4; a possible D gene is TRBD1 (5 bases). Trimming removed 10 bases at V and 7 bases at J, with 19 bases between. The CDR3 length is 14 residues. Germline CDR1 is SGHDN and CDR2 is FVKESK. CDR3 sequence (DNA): TGTGCCACCGTGGGGGAACCGCTAATTGAAAAACTGTTTTTT. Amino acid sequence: CATVGEPLIEKLFF.

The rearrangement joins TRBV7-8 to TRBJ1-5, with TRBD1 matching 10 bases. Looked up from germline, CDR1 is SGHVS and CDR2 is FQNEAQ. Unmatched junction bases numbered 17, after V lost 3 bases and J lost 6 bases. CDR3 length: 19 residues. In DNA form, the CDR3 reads TGTGCCAGCAGCTTGCGGGCTTTAGCGGGACAGGGGCGCCGTCAGCCCCAGCATTTT. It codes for CASSLRALAGQGRRQPQHF.

CDR3 coding DNA: TGTGCCAGCTCACCCATGGACAAGGTACCCTCCTACGAGCAGTACTTC. This gives the protein CASSPMDKVPSYEQYF. The chain uses TRBV18 and TRBJ2-7; maybe TRBD1 (5 bases). V gave up 3 bases and J gave up 0 bases, with 15 bases separating them. Germline V gene data show CDR1 as KGHSH and CDR2 as LQKENI. CDR3 size: 16 residues.

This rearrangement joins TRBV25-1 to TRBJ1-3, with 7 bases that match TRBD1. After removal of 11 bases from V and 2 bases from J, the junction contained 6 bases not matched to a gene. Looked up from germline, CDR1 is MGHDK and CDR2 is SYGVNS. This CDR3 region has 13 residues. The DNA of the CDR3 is TGTGCCTCAGGGGGGGTCACTGGAAACACCATATATTTT. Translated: CASGGVTGNTIYF. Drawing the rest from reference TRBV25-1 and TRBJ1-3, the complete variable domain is EADIYQTPRYLVIGTGKKITLECSQTMGHDKMYWYQQDPGMELHLIHYSYGVNSTEKGDLSSESTVSRIRTEHFPLTLESARPSHTSQYLCASGGVTGNTIYFGEGSWLTVV.

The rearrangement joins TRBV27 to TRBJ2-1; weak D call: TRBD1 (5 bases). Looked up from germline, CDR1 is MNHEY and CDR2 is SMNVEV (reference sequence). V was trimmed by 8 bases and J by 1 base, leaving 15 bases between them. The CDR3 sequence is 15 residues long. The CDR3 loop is CASYQIQVSYNEQFF. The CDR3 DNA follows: TGTGCCAGCTACCAAATACAGGTATCCTACAATGAGCAGTTCTTC.

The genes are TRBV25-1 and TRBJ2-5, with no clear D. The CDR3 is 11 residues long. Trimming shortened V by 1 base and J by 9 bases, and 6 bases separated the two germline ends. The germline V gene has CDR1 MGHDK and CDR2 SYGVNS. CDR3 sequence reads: CASSESPAQYF. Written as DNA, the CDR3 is TGTGCCAGCAGTGAATCCCCAGCCCAGTACTTC.

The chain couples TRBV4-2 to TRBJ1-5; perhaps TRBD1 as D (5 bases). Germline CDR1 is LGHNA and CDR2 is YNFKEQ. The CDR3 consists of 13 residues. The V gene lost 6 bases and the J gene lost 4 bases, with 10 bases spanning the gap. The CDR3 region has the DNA TGTGCCAGCAGACGGGACTTAAATCAGCCCCAGCATTTT. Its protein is CASRRDLNQPQHF.

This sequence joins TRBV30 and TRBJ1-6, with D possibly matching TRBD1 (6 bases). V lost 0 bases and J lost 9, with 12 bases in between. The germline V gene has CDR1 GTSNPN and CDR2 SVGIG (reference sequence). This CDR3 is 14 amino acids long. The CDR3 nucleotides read TGTGCCTGGAGTGTAGAACAGGGAGGTTCACCCCTCCACTTT. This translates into CAWSVEQGGSPLHF.